This TCR beta chain is drawn from a study of vaccination effects on CD4 cells after COVID-19. Study details: Participants completed two doses of the BNT162b2 or mRNA-1273 vaccine.

A note on this clone: Its target is not known.

CD4+ T cells were isolated after around 10 days of culture. Generated by immunoSEQ multiplex PCR, the TCRdb table keeps only in-frame clones and is missing some. The table includes 35,000 to 40,000 clones, 82% detected once. V lost 7 bases, J lost 9 bases, and 16 bases lay in between. This CDR3 has 13 amino acids. Germline CDR1 reads MDHEN; CDR2 reads SYDVKM. The receptor comes from a human donor who received a COVID-19 vaccine. V and J are TRBV28 and TRBJ2-4; tentative D call: TRBD2 (5 bases). Sequencing used CD4+ T cells from PBMCs cultured without peptide, obtained before COVID-19 vaccination. The CDR3 here is CASTVALGGIQYF. The CDR3 DNA sequence: TGTGCCAGCACAGTAGCGCTCGGCGGCATTCAGTACTTC.